The 8 T cell receptor beta chains below all came from one sample that was sequenced in a study of T cell responses to AZD1222 COVID-19 vaccine. Repertoires were generated with immunoSEQ multiplex PCR, while TCRdb's copy carries only in-frame clones and drops some. The top ten clones hold approximately 7.9% of a sample with 95,000 to 150,000 clones, 90% of them seen once. Here the sequenced sample was peripheral blood, taken on day 0 of AZD1222 vaccination. Every receptor here comes from an adult in good health.

This clone has just one count. J is TRBJ1-1 and V is TRBV6-1; D gene unclear. The V end lost 4 bases, the J end lost 0 bases, and 6 bases lay between the germline ends. The CDR3 is made up of 13 amino acids. Germline assignment: CDR1 MNHNS and CDR2 SASEGT. In nucleotides, the CDR3 is TGTGCCAGCAGTGCCGGGATGAACACTGAAGCTTTCTTT. Translating it yields CASSAGMNTEAFF.

The rearrangement links TRBV28 to TRBJ2-1, with 8 bases aligning to TRBD2. J was trimmed by 4 bases and V by 2 bases; bases with no gene match: 7. The CDR3 spans 16 residues. The germline V gene has CDR1 MDHEN and CDR2 SYDVKM. The CDR3 protein is CASSLRKIAGYNEQFF. CDR3 nucleotides: TGTGCCAGCAGTTTACGGAAGATAGCGGGGTACAATGAGCAGTTCTTC. The variable domain in full, with the rest retrieved from reference TRBV28 and TRBJ2-1, is DVKVTQSSRYLVKRTGEKVFLECVQDMDHENMFWYRQDPGLGLRLIYFSYDVKMKEKGDIPEGYSVSREKKERFSLILESASTNQTSMYLCASSLRKIAGYNEQFFGPGTRLTVL.

The chain joins TRBV5-4 to TRBJ2-7; maybe TRBD1 (6 bases). Trimming shortened V by 4 bases and J by 1 base, and 9 bases separated the two germline ends. The CDR3 length is 13 residues. Germline CDR1 reads SGHNT; CDR2 reads YYREEE (reference sequence). DNA for the CDR3: TGTGCCAGCAGCCGGGACACTTCCTACGAGCAGTACTTC. It encodes CASSRDTSYEQYF.

The chain carries TRBV18 and TRBJ2-6; possibly TRBD2 for D (6 bases). The ends were cut back, 4 bases at V and 0 bases at J, with 13 bases in the middle. The V gene's germline CDR1 is KGHSH and CDR2 LQKENI. The CDR3 consists of 17 residues. The CDR3 loop is CASSQPGLSSGANVLTF. CDR3 DNA: TGTGCCAGCTCACAGCCGGGACTTTCCTCTGGGGCCAACGTCCTGACTTTC.

The V gene is TRBV24-1, the J gene TRBJ2-3; D may be TRBD1 or TRBD2 (5 bases each). CDR1 is KGHDR and CDR2 is SFDVKD in the germline V gene. Trimming took off 9 bases at V and 1 base at J, with 13 bases between the two ends. CDR3 size: 14 residues. The CDR3 loop is CATLRVGGTDTQYF. CDR3 nucleotide sequence: TGTGCCACCCTTCGGGTGGGGGGCACAGATACGCAGTATTTT.

The chain links TRBV28 to TRBJ2-7, with 9 bases identical to TRBD1. This CDR3 is 15 amino acids long. Germline trimming cut 4 bases from V and 6 bases from J; bases unmatched to any gene: 10. Germline CDR1 and CDR2: MDHEN and SYDVKM. DNA of the CDR3: TGTGCCAGCAGTTCCCCCGGACAGGGGATTAGCGAGCAGTACTTC. Translation gives CASSSPGQGISEQYF.

The count of this clone is one. The V gene is TRBV18, the J gene TRBJ1-1; 7 nucleotides line up with TRBD1. From germline, CDR1 is KGHSH and CDR2 LQKENI. This CDR3 is 15 amino acids long. J gave up 5 bases and V 6 bases, and 12 bases lay outside the gene matches. CDR3 nucleotides: TGTGCCAGCTCCCCCCGCCAGGGGGGCGATACTGAAGCTTTCTTT. It translates to CASSPRQGGDTEAFF.

The V and J genes are TRBV28 and TRBJ2-7; possible D gene TRBD1, 6 bases. The ends were cut back, 5 bases at V and 1 base at J, with 9 bases in the middle. Germline V gives CDR1 MDHEN, CDR2 SYDVKM. This CDR3 is built from 13 residues. For the CDR3, the DNA is TGTGCCAGCAGTCCCGGACAGTCCTACGAGCAGTACTTC. This translates into CASSPGQSYEQYF. The whole variable domain, filled in from reference TRBV28 and TRBJ2-7, reads DVKVTQSSRYLVKRTGEKVFLECVQDMDHENMFWYRQDPGLGLRLIYFSYDVKMKEKGDIPEGYSVSREKKERFSLILESASTNQTSMYLCASSPGQSYEQYFGPGTRLTVT.